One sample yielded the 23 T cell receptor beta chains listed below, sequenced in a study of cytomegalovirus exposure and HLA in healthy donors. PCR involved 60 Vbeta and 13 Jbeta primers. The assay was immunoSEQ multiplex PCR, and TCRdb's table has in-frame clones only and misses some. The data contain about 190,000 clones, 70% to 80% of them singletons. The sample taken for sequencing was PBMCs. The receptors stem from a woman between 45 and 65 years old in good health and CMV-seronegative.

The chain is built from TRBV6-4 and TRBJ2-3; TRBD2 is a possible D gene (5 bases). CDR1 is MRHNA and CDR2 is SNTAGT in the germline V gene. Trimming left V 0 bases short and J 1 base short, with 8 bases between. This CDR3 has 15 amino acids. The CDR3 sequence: CASSDSYGGTDTQYF. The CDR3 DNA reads TGTGCCAGCAGTGACTCATACGGGGGCACAGATACGCAGTATTTT.

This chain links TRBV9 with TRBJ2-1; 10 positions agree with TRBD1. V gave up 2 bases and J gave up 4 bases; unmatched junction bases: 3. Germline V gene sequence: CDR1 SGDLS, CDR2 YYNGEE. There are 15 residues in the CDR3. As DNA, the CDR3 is TGTGCCAGCAGCGTGACAGGGGGCCCTTACAATGAGCAGTTCTTC. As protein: CASSVTGGPYNEQFF.

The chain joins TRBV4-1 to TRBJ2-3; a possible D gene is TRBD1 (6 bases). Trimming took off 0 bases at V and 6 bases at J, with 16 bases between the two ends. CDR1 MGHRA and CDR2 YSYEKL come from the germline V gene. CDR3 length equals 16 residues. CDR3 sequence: CASSQDYRVLPDTQYF. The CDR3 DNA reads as TGCGCCAGCAGCCAAGACTACAGGGTGCTGCCGGATACGCAGTATTTT.

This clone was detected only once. This CDR3 is CASSSRTGGSTEAFF. CDR3 nucleotide sequence: TGTGCCAGCAGCTCCCGGACAGGGGGGAGCACTGAAGCTTTCTTT. The chain has TRBV7-9 and TRBJ1-1; 10 bases are shared with TRBD1. The V segment lost 4 bases and the J segment 4 bases; nucleotides outside the gene matches: 6. The CDR3 extends over 15 amino acids. Germline CDR1 reads SEHNR; CDR2 reads FQNEAQ (reference sequence). Full variable domain (missing parts from reference TRBV7-9 and TRBJ1-1): DTGVSQNPRHKITKRGQNVTFRCDPISEHNRLYWYRQTLGQGPEFLTYFQNEAQLEKSRLLSDRFSAERPKGSFSTLEIQRTEQGDSAMYLCASSSRTGGSTEAFFGQGTRLTVV.

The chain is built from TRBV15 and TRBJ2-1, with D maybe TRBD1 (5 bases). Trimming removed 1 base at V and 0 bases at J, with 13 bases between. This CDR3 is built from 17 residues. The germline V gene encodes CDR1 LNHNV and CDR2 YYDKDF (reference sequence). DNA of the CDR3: TGTGCCACCAGCAGAGCTTTACAGGCCCGCTCCTACAATGAGCAGTTCTTC. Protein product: CATSRALQARSYNEQFF.

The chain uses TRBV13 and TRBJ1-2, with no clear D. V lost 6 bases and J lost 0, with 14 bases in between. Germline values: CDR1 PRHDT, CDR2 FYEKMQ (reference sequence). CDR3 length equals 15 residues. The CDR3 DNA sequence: TGTGCCAGCAGTTCCGGGTTCCAAGCTAACTATGGCTACACCTTC. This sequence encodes CASSSGFQANYGYTF. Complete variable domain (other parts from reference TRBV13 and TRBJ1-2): AAGVIQSPRHLIKEKRETATLKCYPIPRHDTVYWYQQGPGQDPQFLISFYEKMQSDKGSIPDRFSAQQFSDYHSELNMSSLELGDSALYFCASSSGFQANYGYTFGSGTRLTVV.

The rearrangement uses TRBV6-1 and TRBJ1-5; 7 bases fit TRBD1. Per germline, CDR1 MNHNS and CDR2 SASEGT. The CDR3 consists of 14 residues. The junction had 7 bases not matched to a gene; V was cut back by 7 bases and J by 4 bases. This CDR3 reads CASIEGQQNQPQHF. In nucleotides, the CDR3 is TGTGCCAGCATCGAGGGACAGCAGAATCAGCCCCAGCATTTT.

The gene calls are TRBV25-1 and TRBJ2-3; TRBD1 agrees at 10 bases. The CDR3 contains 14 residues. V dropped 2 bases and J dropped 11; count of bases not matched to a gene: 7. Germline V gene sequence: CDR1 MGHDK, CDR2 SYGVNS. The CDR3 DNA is TGTGCCAGCAGTGAACTTCCGGGACAGGGGATGCAGTATTTT. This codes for CASSELPGQGMQYF.

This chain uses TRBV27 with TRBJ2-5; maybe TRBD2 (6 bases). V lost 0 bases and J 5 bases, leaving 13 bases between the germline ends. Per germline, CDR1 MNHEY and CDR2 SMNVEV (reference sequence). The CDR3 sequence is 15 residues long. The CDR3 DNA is TGTGCCAGCAGTTTATCTCGCGGGGATAGGGAGACCCAGTACTTC. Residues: CASSLSRGDRETQYF.

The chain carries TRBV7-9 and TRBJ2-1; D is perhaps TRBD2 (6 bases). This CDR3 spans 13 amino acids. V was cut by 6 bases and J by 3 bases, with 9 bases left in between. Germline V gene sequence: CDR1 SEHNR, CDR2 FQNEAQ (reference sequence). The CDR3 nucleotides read TGTGCCAGCAGGGGACTTGGCTACAATGAGCAGTTCTTC. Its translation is CASRGLGYNEQFF. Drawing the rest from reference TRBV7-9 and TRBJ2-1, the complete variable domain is DTGVSQNPRHKITKRGQNVTFRCDPISEHNRLYWYRQTLGQGPEFLTYFQNEAQLEKSRLLSDRFSAERPKGSFSTLEIQRTEQGDSAMYLCASRGLGYNEQFFGPGTRLTVL.

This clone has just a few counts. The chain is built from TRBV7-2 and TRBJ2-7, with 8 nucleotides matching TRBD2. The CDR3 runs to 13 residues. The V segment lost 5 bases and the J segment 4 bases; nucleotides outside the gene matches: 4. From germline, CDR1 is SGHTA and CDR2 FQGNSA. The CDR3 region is CASSPRGGYEQYF. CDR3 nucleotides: TGTGCCAGCAGCCCCCGGGGGGGATACGAGCAGTACTTC.

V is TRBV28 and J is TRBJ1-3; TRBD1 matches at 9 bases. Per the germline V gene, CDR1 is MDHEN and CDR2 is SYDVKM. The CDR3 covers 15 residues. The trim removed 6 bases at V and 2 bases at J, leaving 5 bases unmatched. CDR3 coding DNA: TGTGCCAGCAGCTCGGACAGGGGTCCTGGAAACACCATATATTTT. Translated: CASSSDRGPGNTIYF.

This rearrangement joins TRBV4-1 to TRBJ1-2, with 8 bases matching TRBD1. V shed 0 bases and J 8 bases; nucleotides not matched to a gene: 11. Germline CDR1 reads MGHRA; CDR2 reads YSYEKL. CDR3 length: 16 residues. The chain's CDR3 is CASSQEGTGGFRGYTF. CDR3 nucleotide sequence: TGCGCCAGCAGCCAAGAGGGGACAGGCGGGTTTCGGGGCTACACCTTC.

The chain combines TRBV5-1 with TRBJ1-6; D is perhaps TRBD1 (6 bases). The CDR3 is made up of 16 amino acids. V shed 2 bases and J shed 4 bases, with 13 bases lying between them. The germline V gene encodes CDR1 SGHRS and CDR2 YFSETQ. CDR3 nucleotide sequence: TGCGCCAGCAGCTTTGGCCAGGGGCCTTATAATTCACCCCTCCACTTT. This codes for CASSFGQGPYNSPLHF.

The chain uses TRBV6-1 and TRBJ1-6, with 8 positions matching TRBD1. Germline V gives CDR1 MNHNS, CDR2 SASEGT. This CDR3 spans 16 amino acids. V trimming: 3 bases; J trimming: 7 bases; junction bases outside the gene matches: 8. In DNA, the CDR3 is TGTGCCAGCAGTGAGTTAGGACAGGGAGGCAATTCACCCCTCCACTTT. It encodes CASSELGQGGNSPLHF.

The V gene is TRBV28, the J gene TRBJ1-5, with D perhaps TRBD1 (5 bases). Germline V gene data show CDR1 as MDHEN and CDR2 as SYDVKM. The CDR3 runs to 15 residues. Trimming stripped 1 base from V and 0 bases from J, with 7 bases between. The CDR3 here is CASSLLGGSNQPQHF. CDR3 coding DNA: TGTGCCAGCAGTTTATTGGGGGGTAGCAATCAGCCCCAGCATTTT.

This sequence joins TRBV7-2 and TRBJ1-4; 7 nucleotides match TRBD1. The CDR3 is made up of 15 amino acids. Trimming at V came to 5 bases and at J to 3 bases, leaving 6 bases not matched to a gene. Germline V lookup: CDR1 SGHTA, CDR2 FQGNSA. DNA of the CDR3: TGTGCCAGCAGCCCGCGGACAGGACCTAATGAAAAACTGTTTTTT. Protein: CASSPRTGPNEKLFF.

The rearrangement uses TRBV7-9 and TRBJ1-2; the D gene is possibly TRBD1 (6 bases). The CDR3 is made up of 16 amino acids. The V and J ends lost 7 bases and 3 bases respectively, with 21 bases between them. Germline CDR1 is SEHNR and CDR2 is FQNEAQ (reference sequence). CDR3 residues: CASTGGGALHDYGYTF. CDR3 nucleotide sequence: TGTGCCAGCACGGGCGGGGGGGCGTTGCATGACTATGGCTACACCTTC.

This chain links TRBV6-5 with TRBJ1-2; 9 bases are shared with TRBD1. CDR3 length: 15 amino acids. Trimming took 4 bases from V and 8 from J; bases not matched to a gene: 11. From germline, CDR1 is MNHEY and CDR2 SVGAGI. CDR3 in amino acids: CASSLLGTGGSGYTF. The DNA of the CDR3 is TGTGCCAGCAGTTTACTGGGCACAGGGGGCTCGGGCTACACCTTC.

The CDR3 region has the DNA TGTGCCAGCAGTTTACCACAGGGCTATGGCTACACCTTC. Its translation is CASSLPQGYGYTF. The rearrangement uses TRBV28 and TRBJ1-2; D is perhaps TRBD1 (6 bases). Germline CDR1 reads MDHEN; CDR2 reads SYDVKM. The CDR3 has 13 residues. The V end lost 2 bases, the J end lost 4 bases, and 8 bases lay between the germline ends.

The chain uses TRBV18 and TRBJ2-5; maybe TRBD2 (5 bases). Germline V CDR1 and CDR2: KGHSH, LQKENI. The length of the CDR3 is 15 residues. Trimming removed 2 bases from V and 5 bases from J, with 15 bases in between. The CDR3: CASSPERGSRETQYF. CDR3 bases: TGTGCCAGCTCACCAGAGCGAGGGAGTCGGGAGACCCAGTACTTC.

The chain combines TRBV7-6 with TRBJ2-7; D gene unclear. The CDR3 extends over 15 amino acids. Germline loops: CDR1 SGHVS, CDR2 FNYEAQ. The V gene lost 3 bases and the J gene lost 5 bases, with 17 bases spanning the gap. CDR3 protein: CASSFSRTLQHEQYF. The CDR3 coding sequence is TGTGCCAGCAGCTTCTCTAGAACCCTTCAACACGAGCAGTACTTC.

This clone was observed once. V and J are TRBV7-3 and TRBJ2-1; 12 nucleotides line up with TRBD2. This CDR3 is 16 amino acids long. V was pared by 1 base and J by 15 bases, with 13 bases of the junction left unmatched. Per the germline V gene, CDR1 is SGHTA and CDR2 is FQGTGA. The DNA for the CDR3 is TGTGCCAGCAGCTTAAGGTCTTGGCGACTAGCGGGGGAGGTGTTCTTC. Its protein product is CASSLRSWRLAGEVFF.